These 5 T cell receptor beta chains were all obtained from the same sample, sequenced in a study of Ad26.COV2.S vaccination and SARS-CoV-2 variants. The data were produced by immunoSEQ multiplex PCR, yet TCRdb's version contains in-frame clones alone and is incomplete. The sample holds approximately 480,000 clones; roughly 89% are singletons and the top ten take roughly 12%. Treatment of the sample: around 19 received Ad26.COV2.S at low or high dose, single or two shots; 5 received placebo; per-sample allocation not given. It was on day 63 after the first vaccine or placebo injection that samples were taken. Sequencing used peripheral blood, obtained in a trial of Ad26.COV2.S vaccine versus placebo. The receptors stem from a person between 18 and 60 years old who received the Ad26.COV2.S COVID-19 vaccine or a placebo.

A single count supports this clone. The chain uses TRBV10-3 and TRBJ1-2; no clear D gene. CDR3 size: 13 residues. Germline loops: CDR1 ENHRY, CDR2 SYGVKD. Trimming took 11 bases from V and 8 from J, leaving 21 bases between them. DNA for the CDR3: TGTGCCTCCTCCCAAGGGTCCAGTATCGGCTACACCTTC. Its protein product is CASSQGSSIGYTF.

The chain's CDR3 is CASRDRGLREQFF. CDR3 bases: TGTGCCAGCAGGGACAGGGGATTACGGGAGCAGTTCTTC. The chain employs TRBV27 and TRBJ2-1; TRBD1 agrees at 9 bases. With 6 bases clipped from V and 10 bases from J, the junction kept 7 bases outside the gene matches. The CDR3 covers 13 residues. Germline V lookup: CDR1 MNHEY, CDR2 SMNVEV (reference sequence).

The J gene is TRBJ1-5, the V gene TRBV6-4; D is unclear. This CDR3 contains 14 residues. Trimming shortened V by 6 bases and J by 1 base, and 10 bases separated the two germline ends. Germline V lookup: CDR1 MRHNA, CDR2 SNTAGT. CDR3 coding DNA: TGTGCCAGCAGGTTTATGGGGAGCAATCAGCCCCAGCATTTT. It codes for CASRFMGSNQPQHF.

About this clone: Other DNA variants within this sample encode the same CDR3. V gene TRBV7-8 combines with J gene TRBJ2-7, with D tentatively TRBD2 (5 bases). This CDR3 has 15 amino acids. Germline assignment: CDR1 SGHVS and CDR2 FQNEAQ. V was clipped by 0 bases and J by 0 bases, with 9 bases between them. CDR3 bases: TGTGCCAGCAGCTTAGCGCCCACTAGCTCCTACGAGCAGTACTTC. Translation gives CASSLAPTSSYEQYF.

This clone was detected once. This chain links TRBV28 with TRBJ2-3; D could derive from TRBD1 or TRBD2 (5 bases each). V lost 5 bases, J lost 8 bases, and 17 bases lay in between. The CDR3 length is 14 residues. Germline CDR1 is MDHEN and CDR2 is SYDVKM. The CDR3 region has the DNA TGTGCCAGCAGTCCGGTCCTTCGGGGCGTTACGCAGTATTTT. Amino acids: CASSPVLRGVTQYF.